Presented here are 19 T cell receptor beta chains from one specimen sequenced in a study of control samples from healthy donors and cancer patients. The data were produced by immunoSEQ multiplex PCR, yet TCRdb's version contains in-frame clones alone and is incomplete. The table lists 400,000 to 500,000 clones, approximately 92% of them singletons. Sequenced input: PBMCs. The receptors shown here come from a man in his forties with head and neck cancer.

The CDR3 spells CASSSGTQGSSSGNTIYF. The CDR3 region has the DNA TGTGCCAGCAGTTCCGGGACCCAGGGCTCGAGCTCTGGAAACACCATATATTTT. The chain employs TRBV28 and TRBJ1-3; D might be TRBD1 (5 bases). Trimming took off 4 bases at V and 0 bases at J, with 19 bases between the two ends. The CDR3 loop spans 18 amino acids. Germline lookup yields CDR1 MDHEN and CDR2 SYDVKM.

The chain has TRBV5-6 and TRBJ2-7, with a weak D call TRBD2 (5 bases). Deletions cut 2 bases from V and 5 bases from J, with 11 bases between. Germline V lookup: CDR1 SGHDT, CDR2 YYEEEE. This CDR3 has 13 amino acids. The DNA of the CDR3 is TGTGCCAGCAGCTTAGAGGGTTCCCACGAGCAGTACTTC. Translation gives CASSLEGSHEQYF.

The rearrangement joins TRBV9 to TRBJ2-3, with 7 bases matching TRBD2. The junction had 9 bases not matched to a gene; V was cut back by 0 bases and J by 2 bases. The germline V gene encodes CDR1 SGDLS and CDR2 YYNGEE. The CDR3 loop spans 17 amino acids. The CDR3 DNA follows: TGTGCCAGCAGCGTAGTCCCTAGCGGCACATTCACAGATACGCAGTATTTT. Its protein product is CASSVVPSGTFTDTQYF.

As for this clone: Other DNA sequences within the sample encode an identical CDR3. The genes are TRBV27 and TRBJ2-7; no definite D call. The CDR3 is made up of 13 amino acids. Trimming took 3 bases from V and 2 from J, leaving 8 bases between them. Germline CDR1 is MNHEY and CDR2 is SMNVEV (reference sequence). The CDR3 is CASSLGLTYEQYF. DNA of the CDR3: TGTGCCAGCAGTTTGGGATTAACCTACGAGCAGTACTTC.

The chain links TRBV5-8 to TRBJ1-1; D is ambiguous. Germline CDR1 and CDR2: SGHTS and YDEGEE. The V gene lost 0 bases and the J gene lost 0 bases, with 15 bases spanning the gap. This CDR3 contains 17 residues. CDR3 in amino acids: CASSLGLGYFMNTEAFF. The CDR3 nucleotides are TGTGCCAGCAGCTTGGGTCTCGGATACTTCATGAACACTGAAGCTTTCTTT.

The V call is TRBV11-1, the J call TRBJ2-3, with unresolved D. CDR3 length equals 14 residues. Between the trimmed V and J ends, which lost 5 bases and 3 bases, there was a span of 12 bases. Germline loops: CDR1 SGHAT, CDR2 FQDESV (reference sequence). The CDR3 DNA sequence: TGTGCCAGCAGCCCCGATCAAGCTACAGATACGCAGTATTTT. Translating it yields CASSPDQATDTQYF.

This chain links TRBV4-3 with TRBJ2-2, with a tentative D call TRBD2 (5 bases). CDR3 length equals 16 residues. Trimming took off 0 bases at V and 4 bases at J, with 12 bases between the two ends. Germline assignment: CDR1 LGHNA and CDR2 YSLEER. The CDR3 region has the DNA TGCGCCAGCAGCCAAGAGGGAGACTGGGGCACCGGGGAGCTGTTTTTT. This translates into CASSQEGDWGTGELFF.

The chain recombines TRBV29-1 with TRBJ2-7; 7 nucleotides agree with TRBD1. The CDR3 is made up of 13 amino acids. V dropped 7 bases and J dropped 6; count of bases not matched to a gene: 12. CDR1 and CDR2 from the germline V gene are SQVTM and ANQGSEA. The CDR3 is CSAKQTGDGEQYF. As DNA, the CDR3 is TGCAGCGCGAAGCAAACAGGGGACGGCGAGCAGTACTTC.

The chain combines TRBV5-1 with TRBJ1-2; no clear D. The V gene lost 5 bases and the J gene lost 0 bases, with 14 bases spanning the gap. This CDR3 is built from 15 residues. CDR1 SGHRS and CDR2 YFSETQ come from the germline V gene. The CDR3 DNA reads as TGCGCCAGCAGACCAGGCCTACTGACTAACTATGGCTACACCTTC. Its translation is CASRPGLLTNYGYTF.

V gene TRBV6-5 combines with J gene TRBJ2-7; 12 bases fit TRBD2. The CDR3 is 14 amino acids. CDR1 and CDR2 (germline): MNHEY, SVGAGI. V was pared by 6 bases and J by 0 bases, with 0 bases of the junction left unmatched. CDR3 in DNA: TGTGCCAGCAGGACTAGCGGGAGCTCCTACGAGCAGTACTTC. Encoded protein: CASRTSGSSYEQYF.

The CDR3 nucleotides read TGTGCCAGCAGAGCGAGGACTCCTTCCTTCTACGAGCAGTACTTC. Translation gives CASRARTPSFYEQYF. The V gene is TRBV6-5, the J gene TRBJ2-7; D might be TRBD2 (5 bases). V lost 6 bases, J lost 3 bases, and 18 bases lay in between. The germline CDR1 and CDR2 sequences are MNHEY and SVGAGI. The CDR3 is 15 residues long.

The chain combines TRBV28 with TRBJ1-4; D is ambiguous. Germline assignment: CDR1 MDHEN and CDR2 SYDVKM. This CDR3 contains 15 residues. V lost 2 bases to trimming and J lost 3 bases, with 10 bases between them. The CDR3 reads CASSLNPAANEKLFF. CDR3 coding DNA: TGTGCCAGCAGTTTAAATCCGGCCGCTAATGAAAAACTGTTTTTT.

The chain employs TRBV27 and TRBJ2-2; TRBD1 agrees at 10 bases. The CDR3 contains 14 residues. V was clipped by 10 bases and J by 3 bases; unmatched bases: 5. Germline CDR1 MNHEY, CDR2 SMNVEV (reference sequence). CDR3: CATKGQGDTGELFF. The CDR3 DNA follows: TGTGCCACCAAAGGACAGGGGGACACCGGGGAGCTGTTTTTT.

V gene TRBV28 combines with J gene TRBJ2-3; 12 bases fit TRBD2. The J segment lost 2 bases and the V segment lost 5 bases, leaving 5 bases of the junction unmatched. Germline CDR1 and CDR2: MDHEN and SYDVKM. The CDR3 length is 16 residues. CDR3 residues: CASSPGTSGFTDTQYF. In DNA, the CDR3 is TGTGCCAGCAGTCCCGGGACTAGCGGGTTCACAGATACGCAGTATTTT.

The CDR3 region is CASSLTPASGYNEQFF. The CDR3 DNA is TGTGCCAGCAGCCTTACCCCTGCTAGCGGGTACAATGAGCAGTTCTTC. The chain has TRBV7-3 and TRBJ2-1; 8 bases are shared with TRBD2. Germline V gives CDR1 SGHTA, CDR2 FQGTGA. This CDR3 has 16 residues. The ends lost 5 bases at V and 4 bases at J; junction bases unmatched: 10. Full variable domain (outside the CDR3, taken from reference TRBV7-3 and TRBJ2-1): GAGVSQTPSNKVTEKGKYVELRCDPISGHTALYWYRQSLGQGPEFLIYFQGTGAADDSGLPNDRFFAVRPEGSVSTLKIQRTERGDSAVYLCASSLTPASGYNEQFFGPGTRLTVL.

The chain has TRBV5-1 and TRBJ2-1; 8 bases line up with TRBD2. The CDR3 totals 15 residues. V gave up 2 bases and J gave up 5 bases; unmatched junction bases: 6. Germline V gene lookup returns CDR1 SGHRS and CDR2 YFSETQ. This CDR3 reads CASSFLAGLNNEQFF. The CDR3 coding sequence is TGCGCCAGCAGCTTTTTAGCGGGACTTAACAATGAGCAGTTCTTC.

V is TRBV6-5 and J is TRBJ2-1; D remains unclear. V lost 3 bases to trimming and J lost 5 bases, with 11 bases between them. This CDR3 is built from 14 residues. Germline CDR1 MNHEY, CDR2 SVGAGI. The DNA for the CDR3 is TGTGCCAGCAGTTATTATCCAAAGCACAATGAGCAGTTCTTC. It codes for CASSYYPKHNEQFF.

The chain has TRBV27 and TRBJ1-1, with D tentatively TRBD1 (5 bases). V was clipped by 3 bases and J by 3 bases, with 11 bases between them. CDR1 is MNHEY and CDR2 is SMNVEV in the germline V gene (reference sequence). This CDR3 is 14 amino acids long. The CDR3 sequence: CASSLGDRDTEAFF. DNA for the CDR3: TGTGCCAGCAGTTTGGGAGACAGAGACACTGAAGCTTTCTTT.

The chain links TRBV24-1 to TRBJ2-3; the D gene is possibly TRBD1 (7 bases). Germline V lookup: CDR1 KGHDR, CDR2 SFDVKD. V was pared by 7 bases and J by 3 bases, with 10 bases between. This CDR3 is built from 13 residues. CDR3 residues: CATRSGGTDTQYF. DNA for the CDR3: TGTGCCACCAGATCAGGGGGGACAGATACGCAGTATTTT.